Sequencing of this TCR beta chain was carried out in a study of cytomegalovirus exposure and HLA in healthy donors. It was with 60 Vbeta and 13 Jbeta primers that the PCR ran. Generated by immunoSEQ multiplex PCR, the TCRdb table keeps only in-frame clones and is missing some. The table has roughly 150,000 clones, roughly 71% seen once. With regard to this clone: Antigen specificity is unknown.

Findings and limits, study-wide: A further, later analysis showed that HLA-associated TCR beta chains (compared with equally common others) were more clonally expanded. Earlier analysis looked at TCR beta V segments, and most were productive about 90% or about 30% of the time. Through in vitro validation, three CMV-associated chains were shown to be specific for CMV antigens. The likely origin of a cluster of highly shared sequence variants was a sequencing artifact.

Germline CDR1 reads SGDLS; CDR2 reads YYNGEE. Trimming removed 6 bases from V and 7 bases from J, with 16 bases in between. The CDR3 sequence is 13 residues long. This TCR came from a man younger than 40 in good health and CMV-seronegative. The V call is TRBV9, the J call TRBJ1-2; D is possibly TRBD1 (6 bases). The source material was PBMCs. The CDR3 coding sequence is TGTGCCAGCAATGGGGGCGGGTCGCCTGGCTACACCTTC. Translated: CASNGGGSPGYTF.